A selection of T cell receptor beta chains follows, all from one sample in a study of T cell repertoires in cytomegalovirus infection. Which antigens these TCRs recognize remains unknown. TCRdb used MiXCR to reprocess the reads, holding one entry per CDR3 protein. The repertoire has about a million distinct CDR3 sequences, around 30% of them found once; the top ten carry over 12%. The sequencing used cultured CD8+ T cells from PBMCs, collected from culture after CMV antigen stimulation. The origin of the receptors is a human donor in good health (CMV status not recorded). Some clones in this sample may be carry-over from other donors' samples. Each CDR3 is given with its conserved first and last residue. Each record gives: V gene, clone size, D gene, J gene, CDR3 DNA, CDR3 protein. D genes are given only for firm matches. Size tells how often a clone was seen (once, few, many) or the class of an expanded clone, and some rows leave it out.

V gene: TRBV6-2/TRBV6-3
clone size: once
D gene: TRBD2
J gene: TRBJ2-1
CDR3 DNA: TGTGCCAGCATCCCGGGACTAGCGGTTTCCTACAATGAGCAGTTCTTC
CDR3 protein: CASIPGLAVSYNEQFF

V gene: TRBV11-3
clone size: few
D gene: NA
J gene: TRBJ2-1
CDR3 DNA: TGTGCCAGCAGCTTACGGGGAGCGGCCGCCTACAATGAGCAGTTCTTC
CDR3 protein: CASSLRGAAAYNEQFF

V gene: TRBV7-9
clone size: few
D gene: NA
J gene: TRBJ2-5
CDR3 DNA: TGTGCCAGCAGCTCGTCCCTCCGGGAGACCCAGTACTTC
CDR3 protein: CASSSSLRETQYF

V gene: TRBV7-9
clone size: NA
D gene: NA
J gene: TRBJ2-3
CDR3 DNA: TGTGCCAGCAGCTTAGGGGGAGCTGGGGGCACAGATACGCAGTATTTT
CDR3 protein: CASSLGGAGGTDTQYF

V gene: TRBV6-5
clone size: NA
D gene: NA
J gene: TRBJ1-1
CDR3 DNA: TGTGCCAGCAGTTACGGGGTAGGGGGTAACACTGAAGCTTTCTTT
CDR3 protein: CASSYGVGGNTEAFF

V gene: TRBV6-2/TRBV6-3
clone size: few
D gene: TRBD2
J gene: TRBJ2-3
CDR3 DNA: TGTGCCAGCAGTTACGAGGAAGGACTAGCGGGGGGGCAGGATACGCAGTATTTT
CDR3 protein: CASSYEEGLAGGQDTQYF

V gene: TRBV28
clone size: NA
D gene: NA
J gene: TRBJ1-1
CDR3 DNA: TGTGCCAGCACGGCCATTTTGATGGGGAACACTGAAGCTTTCTTT
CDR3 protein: CASTAILMGNTEAFF

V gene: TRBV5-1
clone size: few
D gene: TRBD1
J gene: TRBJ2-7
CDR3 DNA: TGCGCCAGCAGCCAGGGGACAGCGACCTACGAGCAGTACTTC
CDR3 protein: CASSQGTATYEQYF

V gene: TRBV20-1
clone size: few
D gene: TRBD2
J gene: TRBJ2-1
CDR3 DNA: TGCAGTGCTACACCCGGACTAGCGGGGGGTTACAATGAGCAGTTCTTC
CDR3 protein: CSATPGLAGGYNEQFF

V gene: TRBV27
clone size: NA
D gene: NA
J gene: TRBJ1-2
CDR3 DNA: TGTGCCAGCAGTTCTTTCTATGGCTACACCTTC
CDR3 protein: CASSSFYGYTF

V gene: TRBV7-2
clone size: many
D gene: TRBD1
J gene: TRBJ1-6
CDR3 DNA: TGTGCCAGCAGCTTTGGACAGGGGGATGGTTCACCCCTCCACTTT
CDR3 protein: CASSFGQGDGSPLHF

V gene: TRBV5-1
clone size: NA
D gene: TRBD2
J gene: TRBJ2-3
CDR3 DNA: TGCGCCAGCAGCTTGGTAACTAGCGTCGCTAGCACAGATACGCAGTATTTT
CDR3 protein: CASSLVTSVASTDTQYF

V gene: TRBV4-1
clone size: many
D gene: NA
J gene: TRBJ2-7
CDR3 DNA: TGTGCCAGCAGTCGGGACACCTACGAGCAGTACTTC
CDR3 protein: CASSRDTYEQYF

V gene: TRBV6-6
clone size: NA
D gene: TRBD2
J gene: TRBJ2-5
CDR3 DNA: TGTGCCGGCAGTCACCGCAAAACTACTAGCGGGGAGCAAGAGACCCAGTACTTC
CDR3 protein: CAGSHRKTTSGEQETQYF

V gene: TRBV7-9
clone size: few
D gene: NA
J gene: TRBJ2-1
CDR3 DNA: TGTGCCAGCAGCCCCCCACTGGCGGTAAATGAGCAGTTCTTC
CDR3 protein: CASSPPLAVNEQFF

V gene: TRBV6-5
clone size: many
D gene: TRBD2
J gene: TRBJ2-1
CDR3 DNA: TGTGCCAGCAGTTACGGGACTAGCGGGGAATACAATGAGCAGTTCTTC
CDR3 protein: CASSYGTSGEYNEQFF

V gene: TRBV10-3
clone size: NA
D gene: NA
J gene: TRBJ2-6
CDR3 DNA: TGTGCCATCAGTGAGAGGGCGGGGGCCGGCTCTGGGGCCAACGTCCTGACTTTC
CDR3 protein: CAISERAGAGSGANVLTF

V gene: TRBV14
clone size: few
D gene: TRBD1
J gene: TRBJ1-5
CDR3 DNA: TGTGCCAGCAGCGAAAGGGACAGGGTGGGGAACTATGGCAATCAGCCCCAGCATTTT
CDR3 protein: CASSERDRVGNYGNQPQHF

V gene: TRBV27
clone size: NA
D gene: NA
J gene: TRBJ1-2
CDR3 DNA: TGTGCCAGCAGTTTACGACGGGCTGGGTATGGCTACACCTTC
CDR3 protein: CASSLRRAGYGYTF

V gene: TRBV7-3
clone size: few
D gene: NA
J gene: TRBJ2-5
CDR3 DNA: TGTGCCAGCAGCAACCATGGTGGCAGAGAGACCCAGTACTTC
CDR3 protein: CASSNHGGRETQYF

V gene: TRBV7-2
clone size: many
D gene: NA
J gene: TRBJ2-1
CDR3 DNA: TGTGCCAGCAGCTCTCGGGGAGATGAGCAGTTCTTC
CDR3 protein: CASSSRGDEQFF

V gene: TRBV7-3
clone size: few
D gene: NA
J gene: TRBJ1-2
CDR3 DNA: TGTGCCAGCAGCTTAACCACTGGGGGAGATGGCTACACCTTC
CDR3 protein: CASSLTTGGDGYTF

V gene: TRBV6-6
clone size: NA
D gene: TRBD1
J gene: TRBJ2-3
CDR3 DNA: TGTGCCAGCAGTTACAGACAGGGTGGGTCAGATACGCAGTATTTT
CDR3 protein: CASSYRQGGSDTQYF

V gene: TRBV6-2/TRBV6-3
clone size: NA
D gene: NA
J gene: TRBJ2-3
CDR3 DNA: TGTGCCAGCAGTTACTCTCCTCATACGCAGTATTTT
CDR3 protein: CASSYSPHTQYF

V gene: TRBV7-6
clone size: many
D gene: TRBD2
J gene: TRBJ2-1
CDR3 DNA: TGTGCCAGCAGCTTAGCTAGCGGGGGGAACAATGAGCAGTTCTTC
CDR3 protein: CASSLASGGNNEQFF

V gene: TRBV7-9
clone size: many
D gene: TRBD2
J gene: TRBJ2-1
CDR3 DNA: TGTGCCAGCAGCTTATATACTAGCGCCCTTAACAATGAGCAGTTCTTC
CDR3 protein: CASSLYTSALNNEQFF

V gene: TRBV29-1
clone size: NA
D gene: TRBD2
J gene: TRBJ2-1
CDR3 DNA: TGCAGCGTTGGACTAGCGTACAATGAGCAGTTCTTC
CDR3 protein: CSVGLAYNEQFF

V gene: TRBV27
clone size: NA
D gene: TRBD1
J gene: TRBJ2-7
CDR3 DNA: TGTGCCAGCGCGGGAAGGGACAGGGGGTCCTACGAGCAGTACTTC
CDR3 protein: CASAGRDRGSYEQYF

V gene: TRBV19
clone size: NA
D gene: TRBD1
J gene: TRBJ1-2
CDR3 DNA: TGTGCCAGTACCGGACAGGGGATCTGGTATGGCTACACCTTC
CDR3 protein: CASTGQGIWYGYTF

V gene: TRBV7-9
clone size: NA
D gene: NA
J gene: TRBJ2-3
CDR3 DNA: TGTGCCCCGGAGGTGGGGGGGCGAGCAGATACGCAGTATTTT
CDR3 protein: CAPEVGGRADTQYF

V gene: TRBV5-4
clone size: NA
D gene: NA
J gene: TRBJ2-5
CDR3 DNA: TGTGCCAGCAGCTTGGTAGGCGGGGTCCTCCAAGAGACCCAGTACTTC
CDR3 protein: CASSLVGGVLQETQYF

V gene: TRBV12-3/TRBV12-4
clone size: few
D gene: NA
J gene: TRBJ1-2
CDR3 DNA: TGTGCCAGCAGTCGCGGACGAAGCCTCTATGGCTACACCTTC
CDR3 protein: CASSRGRSLYGYTF

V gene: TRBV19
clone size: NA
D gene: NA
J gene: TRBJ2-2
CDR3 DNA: TGTGCCAGTAGTCCTCATAAGTGGGGTTCCGGGGAGCTGTTTTTT
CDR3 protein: CASSPHKWGSGELFF

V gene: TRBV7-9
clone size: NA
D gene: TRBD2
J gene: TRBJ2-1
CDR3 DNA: TGTGCCAGCCAAAGACTAGCGGGGGAGTACAATGAGCAGTTCTTC
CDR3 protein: CASQRLAGEYNEQFF

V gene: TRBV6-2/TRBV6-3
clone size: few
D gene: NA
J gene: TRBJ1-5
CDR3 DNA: TGTGCCAGCAGTTATTCAGAAGATAGCAATCAGCCCCAGCATTTT
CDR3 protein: CASSYSEDSNQPQHF

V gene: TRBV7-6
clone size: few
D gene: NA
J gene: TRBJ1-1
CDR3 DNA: TGTGCCAGCAGCTTAGTCATTCTGGTCGAGAACACTGAAGCTTTCTTT
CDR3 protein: CASSLVILVENTEAFF

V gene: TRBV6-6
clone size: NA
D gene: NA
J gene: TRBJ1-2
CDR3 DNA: TGTGCCAGCAATGGGGAGACAGAGGGAGTATATGGCTACACCTTC
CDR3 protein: CASNGETEGVYGYTF

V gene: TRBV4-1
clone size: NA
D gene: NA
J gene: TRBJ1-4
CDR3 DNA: TGCGCCAGCAGCCAGTTCGGACCAGAAAATGAAAAACTGTTTTTT
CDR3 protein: CASSQFGPENEKLFF

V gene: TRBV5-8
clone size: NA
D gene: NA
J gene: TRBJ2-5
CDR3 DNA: TGTGCCAGCAGCTGGGCCGGGACTTTTACGGAGACCCAGTACTTC
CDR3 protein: CASSWAGTFTETQYF

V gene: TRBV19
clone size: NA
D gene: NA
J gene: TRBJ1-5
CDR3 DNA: TGTGCCAGTGGTGGACTTTATAGCAATCAGCCCCAGCATTTT
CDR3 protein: CASGGLYSNQPQHF

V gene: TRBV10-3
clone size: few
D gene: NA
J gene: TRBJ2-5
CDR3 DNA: TGTGCCATCAAAAGGGATAAAGAGACCCAGTACTTC
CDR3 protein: CAIKRDKETQYF

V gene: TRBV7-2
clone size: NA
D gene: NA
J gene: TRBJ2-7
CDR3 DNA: TGTGCCAGCAGCAGGGACAACACCTGGGGCTACGAGCAGTACTTC
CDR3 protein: CASSRDNTWGYEQYF

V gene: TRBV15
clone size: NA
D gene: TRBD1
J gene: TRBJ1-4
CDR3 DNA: TGTGCCACCGAGGGGACAGGGAATGAAAAACTGTTTTTT
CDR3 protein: CATEGTGNEKLFF